This T cell receptor beta chain was sequenced in a study of identical twins (TCRdb year 2016). For the wider study: To test whether fetal clonotypes persist, the study used deep sequencing on TCR alpha and beta repertoires from monozygotic twins, unrelated adults of various ages, and cord blood. To rule out contamination, the twin experiments were replicated at different times with different library preparation protocols. Overall study outcomes, separate from this receptor: Abundant cord blood beta clonotypes had fewer insertions, young adult naive repertoires showed a similar but weaker trend, and memory repertoires showed no such trend. Invariant T cells such as MAIT and iNKT could partly confound zero-insertion analyses, though diverse VJ usage argued against this for most clonotypes. In beta out-of-frame sequences, excess twin sharing was weaker, because having fewer shared sequences lowered the signal-to-noise ratio. Because the same donors could not be followed over many years, conclusions were based on cross-sectional statistical analysis. In monozygotic twins, recombination models systematically underestimated out-of-frame TCR alpha sharing, but the models matched the sharing seen between unrelated individuals. Out-of-frame TCR alpha sequences shared between twins showed an excess of low generation-probability sequences compared with coincidental sharing between unrelated individuals.

The library relied on 5' RACE. The instrument given in TCRdb is Illumina HiSeq 2000. Template switching introduced a universal primer binding site; the final cDNA contained a unique molecular identifier, enabling accurate counting of TCR cDNA molecules. First-strand cDNA for TCR alpha and beta chains was synthesized from specific primers in the conserved constant-segment region. Each cDNA library was double barcoded, with a SMART-Mk sample barcode plus Illumina barcodes, to control for contamination. Two successive PCR steps introduced TruSeq adapter sequences along with Illumina sample barcodes. TCR alpha and beta cDNA libraries were sequenced on the Illumina HiSeq platform with custom primers. The study's own analysis went as follows. Raw reads were processed with MiGEC to extract unique molecular identifiers, and MiXCR was used to determine CDR3 positions. Recombination models were inferred per individual with the repgenHMM and IGoR tools using an EM algorithm. The analysis of shared clonotypes was done with the tcR package in R, with sharing normalized by the product of cloneset sizes. Out-of-frame nonproductive sequences were analyzed to study raw recombination free of thymic and clonal selection effects. The public reads were quality trimmed at Q25 with fastp and then assembled into clones with MiXCR by TCRdb, keeping productive beta chains. Rows are combined by CDR3 protein, so each entry shows the most common genes and DNA. In this record, the V and J calls reflect TCRdb's handling and not the investigators' own analysis. The table for this sample lists 1.5 million to 2 million distinct CDR3 sequences; 32% of them were counted only once. The ten most abundant clones make up under 0.35% of the sample.

Every donor was a healthy Caucasian. This clonotype has more than one count but fewer than ten. Its target antigen remains unknown. The input lacks base qualities; no much larger clone sits a single base away. The specimen was cord blood. This TCR came from a newborn girl in good health.

The CDR3 in this case is CASSQDLEGRATF. In nucleotides, the sequence is TGTGCCAGCAGCCAAGATCTTGAGGGCCGGGCCACCTTC. The chain uses TRBV4-2 and TRBJ1-2, with no D gene named confidently. Trimming removed 0 bases from V and 13 bases from J, leaving 15 bases between the germline ends. Taken from cysteine to phenylalanine, the CDR3 has 13 residues. CDR3 DNA only is kept here, 39 bases in frame from base 1. The germline V gene encodes CDR1 LGHNA and CDR2 YNFKEQ.